This T cell receptor beta chain was recorded in a study of T cell changes during pregnancy in multiple sclerosis. V lost 4 bases, J lost 0 bases, and 11 bases lay in between. The germline CDR1 and CDR2 sequences are SGHRS and YFSETQ. CDR3 length: 15 amino acids. Method: immunoSEQ multiplex PCR; TCRdb's copy keeps in-frame clones and lacks some. The sample holds roughly 93,000 clones, approximately 90% seen once. The receptor comes from a female donor in good health, enrolled as a control in a pregnancy study. The V call is TRBV5-1, the J call TRBJ1-3; TRBD1 might be the D (6 bases). Material: peripheral blood, obtained in the first trimester of pregnancy. This CDR3 is CASSDGQNSGNTIYF. CDR3 DNA sequence: TGCGCCAGCAGCGATGGACAGAACTCTGGAAACACCATATATTTT.